This T cell receptor beta chain was found in a study of T cells in women clearing cervical HPV infection. Background on the study: Controls were women whose single incident HPV16 infection cleared within 12 months without precancer or cancer. Study observations and caveats: Richness plus V gene abundances separated cases from controls with AUC 0.7 to 0.9.

Libraries were prepared by immunoSEQ multiplex PCR; TCRdb keeps only in-frame clonotypes and omits some of them. The sample includes fewer than 40,000 clones. The V and J ends lost 5 bases and 2 bases respectively, with 12 bases between them. CDR1 is SGHVS, CDR2 FQNEAQ, per germline. The CDR3 has 14 amino acids. For this clone: What it recognizes is unknown. The read ends 3 residues shy of where the CDR3 ends; the end is completed using the germline J gene.

V and J are TRBV7-8 and TRBJ1-2; D is unclear. The clonotype comes from a woman aged 18-70 years with a cervical HPV16 infection that either progressed to CIN3+ or cleared (not recorded which). The specimen was blood buffy coat. CDR3 region: CASSITESNYGYTF. Partial CDR3 DNA: TGTGCCAGCAGCATAACAGAGAGCAACTATGGC.